The following is a T cell receptor beta chain sequence with its context. The antigen is undetermined. Germline values: CDR1 MNHEY, CDR2 SMNVEV (reference sequence). The V and J ends lost 0 bases and 10 bases respectively, with 15 bases between them. The CDR3 extends over 14 amino acids. These data are taken from a study of T cell repertoires in cytomegalovirus infection. Study-level background: CMV infection and matching HLA type were both indicated by public TCR beta signatures. Notes on the study in general: CMV-specific TCR beta clonotypes restricted by HLA-C were the ones dominating the ex vivo response. Summed frequency of shared TCR beta families picked out CMV carriers who also had the relevant HLA.

TCRdb re-called the reads through MiXCR, storing one row per CDR3 protein. The repertoire holds approximately 500,000 distinct CDR3 sequences, with 16% as singletons. The sequenced sample consisted of CD8+ T cells from PBMCs. The chain uses TRBV27 and TRBJ1-2, with a weak D call TRBD1 (6 bases). This TCR came from a human donor in good health (CMV status not recorded). Some clones in this sample may be carry-over from other donors' samples. The CDR3 DNA is TGTGCCAGCAGTTTATCTCCGGGGGGCGGGGACTACACCTTC. Translated, it gives CASSLSPGGGDYTF.